A single sample is the source of the 27 T cell receptor beta chains below, sequenced in a study of Graves' ophthalmopathy and Graves' hyperthyroidism. From RNA, the CDR3 regions of TCR beta chains were amplified and sequenced. Second-round multiplex PCR followed a first-round RT-PCR using HTBI primers. TCRdb re-derived calls from the multiplex PCR reads in MiXCR, one entry per CDR3 protein. The table shows hundreds of thousands of distinct CDR3 sequences, with just over 15% occurring only once. Input material: peripheral blood. These receptors all come from a woman aged 18-35 years with stable Graves' hyperthyroidism.

This clonotype has just a few counts. The chain is built from TRBV4-2 and TRBJ2-5; TRBD2 might be the D (6 bases). This CDR3 has 15 residues. CDR1 is LGHNA, CDR2 YNFKEQ, per germline. Trimming shortened V by 1 base and J by 2 bases, and 11 bases separated the two germline ends. DNA for the CDR3: TGTGCCAGCAGCCAAGTGGGGGGTGAACAAGAGACCCAGTACTTC. This codes for CASSQVGGEQETQYF.

The table lists this clonotype with many counts. This chain joins TRBV11-3 and TRBJ1-1; weak D call: TRBD1 (6 bases). CDR1 SGHNT and CDR2 YENEEA come from the germline V gene. V was cut by 0 bases and J by 1 base, with 18 bases left in between. The CDR3 covers 18 residues. The CDR3 DNA reads as TGTGCCAGCAGCTTAGACCGTAAGGGGGAGCTTAGGAACACTGAAGCTTTCTTT. Its protein product is CASSLDRKGELRNTEAFF.

About this clonotype itself: With a much larger clone just one base away, this may be a read error. The chain couples TRBV6-1 to TRBJ2-7, with D possibly TRBD1 on 6 matching bases. V shed 10 bases and J shed 3 bases, with 13 bases lying between them. Germline assignment: CDR1 MNHNS and CDR2 SASEGT. The CDR3 runs 12 residues. CDR3 loop: CATAQGIYEQYV. The CDR3 bases are TGTGCCACCGCACAGGGAATCTACGAGCAGTACGTC.

The sample holds many counts of this clonotype. The CDR3 DNA reads as TGTGCCAGCAAACGTCTGAACACTGAAGCTTTCTTT. Translating it yields CASKRLNTEAFF. The rearrangement joins TRBV6-2 or TRBV6-3 to TRBJ1-1; D not resolved. From germline, CDR1 is MNHEY and CDR2 SVGEGT. Between the trimmed V and J ends, which lost 7 bases and 0 bases, there was a span of 6 bases. There are 12 residues in the CDR3.

This clonotype has at least ten counts. The chain combines TRBV14 with TRBJ1-1; D remains ambiguous. Trimming took 8 bases from V and 7 from J, leaving 14 bases between them. The CDR3 length is 12 residues. Germline assignment: CDR1 SGHDN and CDR2 FVKESK. The CDR3 bases are TGTGCCAGCGCGAAGGGTCGGTTTGAAGCTTTCTTT. It is translated as CASAKGRFEAFF.

The chain combines TRBV19 with TRBJ2-3, with TRBD2 as a possible D gene (5 bases). The ends were cut back, 6 bases at V and 0 bases at J, with 13 bases in the middle. The CDR3 spans 15 residues. CDR1 is LNHDA and CDR2 is SQIVND in the germline V gene (reference sequence). Here the CDR3 DNA reads TGTGCCAGTAGCGAGGGAATTACTAGCACAGATACGCAGTATTTT. This translates into CASSEGITSTDTQYF.

This clonotype was detected only once. V gene TRBV25-1 combines with J gene TRBJ1-6, with TRBD1 identical over 8 bases. The J segment lost 10 bases and the V segment lost 4 bases, leaving 9 bases of the junction unmatched. Germline V CDR1 and CDR2: MGHDK, SYGVNS. The CDR3 runs 15 residues. The CDR3 nucleotides read TGTGCCAGCAGTGGATCCGGGACAGGCGGCTCACCCCTCCACTTT. Its protein product is CASSGSGTGGSPLHF. Variable domain in full (rest from reference TRBV25-1 and TRBJ1-6): EADIYQTPRYLVIGTGKKITLECSQTMGHDKMYWYQQDPGMELHLIHYSYGVNSTEKGDLSSESTVSRIRTEHFPLTLESARPSHTSQYLCASSGSGTGGSPLHFGNGTRLTVT.

There are many counts of this clonotype. The chain recombines TRBV24-1 with TRBJ1-5, with 7 bases aligning to TRBD1. This CDR3 region has 14 residues. Trimming cost V 4 bases and J 9 bases; bases outside gene matches: 8. In germline, CDR1 is KGHDR, CDR2 SFDVKD. Here the CDR3 DNA reads TGTGCCACCAGTGACCGGACAGGCCTATGGCCCCAGCATTTT. This sequence encodes CATSDRTGLWPQHF.

The table lists this clonotype with a few counts. The chain carries TRBV20-1 and TRBJ2-7; 7 positions agree with TRBD1. Trimming removed 1 base from V and 2 bases from J; junction bases left unmatched: 17. CDR3 length equals 18 residues. Germline lookup yields CDR1 DFQATT and CDR2 SNEGSKA (reference sequence). The CDR3 is CSARARAATGVSPYEQYF. CDR3 sequence (DNA): TGCAGTGCTAGAGCCAGAGCCGCTACAGGGGTGAGCCCCTACGAGCAGTACTTC.

This clonotype was detected many times. The chain is built from TRBV29-1 and TRBJ2-2, with 9 bases that match TRBD1. CDR1 SQVTM and CDR2 ANQGSEA come from the germline V gene. Losses at the gene ends were 7 bases for V and 4 bases for J; bases not matched to a gene: 10. The CDR3 runs to 15 residues. CDR3 loop: CSGAQGQGITGELFF. For the CDR3, the DNA is TGCAGCGGGGCACAGGGACAGGGTATCACCGGGGAGCTGTTTTTT.

This chain's CDR3 is CASSSGTATLYGYTF. CDR3 coding DNA: TGTGCCAGCAGTTCCGGGACAGCCACCCTCTATGGCTACACCTTC. V is TRBV25-1 and J is TRBJ1-2; TRBD1 agrees at 7 bases. The CDR3 runs 15 residues. CDR1 is MGHDK and CDR2 is SYGVNS in the germline V gene. V dropped 5 bases and J dropped 4; count of bases not matched to a gene: 10.

This clonotype has just a few counts. This chain links TRBV5-1 with TRBJ1-6; possible D gene TRBD1, 5 bases. The V gene lost 1 base and the J gene lost 11 bases, with 16 bases spanning the gap. Germline CDR1 and CDR2: SGHRS and YFSETQ. CDR3 length: 15 amino acids. CDR3 amino acids: CASSLFGGVWAPLHF. The CDR3 DNA reads TGCGCCAGCAGCTTGTTTGGGGGGGTTTGGGCACCCCTCCACTTT.

Many counts were recorded for this clonotype. This chain joins TRBV12-3 or TRBV12-4 and TRBJ1-5; D remains unclear. This CDR3 spans 12 amino acids. Trimming removed 8 bases at V and 3 bases at J, with 8 bases between. CDR3 sequence reads: CASSPDNQPQHF. CDR3 DNA: TGTGCCAGCTCCCCGGACAATCAGCCCCAGCATTTT.

Comments on this clonotype: A much more abundant neighbour one base away suggests this may be a read error. The chain couples TRBV7-2 to TRBJ1-1; possible D gene TRBD1, 5 bases. Germline values: CDR1 SGHTA, CDR2 FQGNSA. CDR3 length: 14 residues. DNA of the CDR3: TGTGTCAGCAGCTTAGATGGGGTCCAGGGTGGCGCTTTCTTT. It translates to CVSSLDGVQGGAFF.

This clonotype was observed many times. J is TRBJ1-2 and V is TRBV11-1, with 8 nucleotides matching TRBD1. The V gene's germline CDR1 is SGHAT and CDR2 FQDESV (reference sequence). The CDR3 runs 17 residues. Losses at the gene ends were 6 bases for V and 2 bases for J; bases not matched to a gene: 14. CDR3 residues: CASRPFPLRQGNYGYTF. Here the CDR3 DNA reads TGTGCCAGCAGACCGTTCCCACTGAGACAGGGGAACTATGGCTACACCTTC.

This clonotype was detected many times. The chain joins TRBV12-3 or TRBV12-4 to TRBJ2-5, with D possibly being TRBD2 (7 bases). CDR3 length: 15 residues. V was clipped by 3 bases and J by 4 bases, with 15 bases between them. The chain's CDR3 is CASSLGAGGAETQYF. CDR3 sequence (DNA): TGTGCCAGCAGTTTGGGAGCTGGGGGGGCAGAGACCCAGTACTTC.

This clonotype was recorded at least ten times. The rearrangement joins TRBV9 to TRBJ1-2, with D hard to call. Trimming cost V 3 bases and J 4 bases, with 16 bases left between them. The CDR3 is 15 amino acids. Germline-derived CDR1 and CDR2 are SGDLS and YYNGEE. The CDR3 protein is CASSGPLEGSYGYTF. DNA of the CDR3: TGTGCCAGCAGCGGACCTTTGGAGGGCAGCTATGGCTACACCTTC.

The chain joins TRBV27 to TRBJ1-2; TRBD1 might be the D (5 bases). Germline V gene lookup returns CDR1 MNHEY and CDR2 SMNVEV (reference sequence). The CDR3 runs to 15 residues. V gave up 2 bases and J gave up 1 base, with 11 bases separating them. The CDR3 reads CASSLIGASNYGYTF. The CDR3 region has the DNA TGTGCCAGCAGTTTAATAGGGGCAAGTAACTATGGCTACACCTTC.

This chain joins TRBV3-1 and TRBJ1-1; the D is unclear. CDR3 size: 15 residues. V was cut by 0 bases and J by 0 bases, with 8 bases left in between. Germline V CDR1 and CDR2: LGHDT, YNNKEL (reference sequence). The CDR3 sequence: CASSQEGSMNTEAFF. The DNA of the CDR3 is TGTGCCAGCAGCCAAGAGGGCAGCATGAACACTGAAGCTTTCTTT.

V gene TRBV6-1 combines with J gene TRBJ2-5; D is perhaps TRBD1 (5 bases). Germline V CDR1 and CDR2: MNHNS, SASEGT. The CDR3 is 15 residues long. V lost 2 bases and J 1 base, leaving 11 bases between the germline ends. CDR3 amino acids: CASSEYRQLQETQYF. The CDR3 DNA reads as TGTGCCAGCAGTGAATACCGACAGCTCCAAGAGACCCAGTACTTC.

This clonotype was picked up many times. The junction does not match germline at one end; this may be a read error. Here the CDR3 reads CAISEQAGLPYEQYF. The CDR3 nucleotides are TGTGCCATCAGTGAGCAGGCCGGTCTCCCCTATGAGCAGTACTTC. The rearrangement joins TRBV10-3 to TRBJ2-7; no firm D call. The CDR3 extends over 15 amino acids. The germline gives CDR1 ENHRY, CDR2 SYGVKD.

The chain links TRBV5-1 to TRBJ1-1; the D gene is possibly TRBD1 (5 bases). The germline gives CDR1 SGHRS, CDR2 YFSETQ. V dropped 5 bases and J dropped 4 bases, with 21 bases sitting between them. The CDR3 is made up of 16 amino acids. The CDR3, as DNA: TGCGCCAGCAGGCACTCGGGACTCCAGAAGATCACTGAAGCTTTCTTT. Translating gives CASRHSGLQKITEAFF.

This clonotype was recorded many times. The rearrangement uses TRBV6-2 or TRBV6-3 and TRBJ2-7; D is perhaps TRBD1 (5 bases). Germline V CDR1 and CDR2: MNHEY, SVGEGT. The length of the CDR3 is 14 residues. The germline V and J ends were trimmed by 7 bases and 1 base, with 14 bases remaining between them. The CDR3 coding sequence is TGTGCCAGCACCCCAGGGCCTGCATCCTACGAGCAGTACTTC. Translation gives CASTPGPASYEQYF.

This clonotype was counted ten times or more. The chain joins TRBV7-6 to TRBJ1-5; 8 positions agree with TRBD1. There are 15 residues in the CDR3. Germline CDR1 reads SGHVS; CDR2 reads FNYEAQ. J was trimmed by 6 bases and V by 3 bases; bases with no gene match: 7. CDR3 DNA: TGTGCCAGCAGCTTTGGACAGGGACCAGGTCAGCCCCAGCATTTT. It yields the protein CASSFGQGPGQPQHF.

This clonotype has ten or more counts. The chain joins TRBV29-1 to TRBJ1-1, with D perhaps TRBD1 (5 bases). V dropped 6 bases and J dropped 0 bases, with 14 bases sitting between them. The CDR3 runs to 14 residues. Germline V gene data show CDR1 as SQVTM and CDR2 as ANQGSEA. CDR3 sequence (DNA): TGCAGCGTCTCGACTTTGACAGTGAACACTGAAGCTTTCTTT. Amino acid sequence: CSVSTLTVNTEAFF.

This clonotype appeared many times. This chain links TRBV2 with TRBJ2-5, with 15 bases that match TRBD2. Per germline, CDR1 SNHLY and CDR2 FYNNEI. The CDR3 is 18 residues long. J gave up 2 bases and V 6 bases, and 10 bases lay outside the gene matches. In nucleotides, the CDR3 is TGTGCCAGCAGGGACTCGGGACTAGCGGGGGGCCAGCAAGAGACCCAGTACTTC. This codes for CASRDSGLAGGQQETQYF.

The chain employs TRBV18 and TRBJ2-1; possibly TRBD1 for D (6 bases). The ends were cut back, 10 bases at V and 5 bases at J, with 18 bases in the middle. The germline V gene encodes CDR1 KGHSH and CDR2 LQKENI. The CDR3 consists of 14 residues. The CDR3 region has the DNA TGTGCCACTCGATCGGACAGAACTAACAATGAGCAGTTCTTC. Its protein product is CATRSDRTNNEQFF.